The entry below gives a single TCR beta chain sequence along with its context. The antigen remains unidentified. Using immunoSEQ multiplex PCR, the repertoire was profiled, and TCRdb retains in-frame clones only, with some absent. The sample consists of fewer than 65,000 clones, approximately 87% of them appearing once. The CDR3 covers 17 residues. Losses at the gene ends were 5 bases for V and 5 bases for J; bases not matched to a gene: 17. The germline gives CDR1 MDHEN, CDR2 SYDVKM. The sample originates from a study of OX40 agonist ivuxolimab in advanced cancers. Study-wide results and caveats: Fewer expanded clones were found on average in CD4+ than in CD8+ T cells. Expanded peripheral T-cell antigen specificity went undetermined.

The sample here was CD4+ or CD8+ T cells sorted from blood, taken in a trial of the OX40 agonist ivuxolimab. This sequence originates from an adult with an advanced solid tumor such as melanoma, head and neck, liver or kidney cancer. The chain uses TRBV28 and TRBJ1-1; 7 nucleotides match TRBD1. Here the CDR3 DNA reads TGTGCCAGCAGTCCTAACCCCCCAAGACAGGGATGGACTGAAGCTTTCTTT. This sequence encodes CASSPNPPRQGWTEAFF. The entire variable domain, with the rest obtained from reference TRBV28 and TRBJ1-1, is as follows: DVKVTQSSRYLVKRTGEKVFLECVQDMDHENMFWYRQDPGLGLRLIYFSYDVKMKEKGDIPEGYSVSREKKERFSLILESASTNQTSMYLCASSPNPPRQGWTEAFFGQGTRLTVV.